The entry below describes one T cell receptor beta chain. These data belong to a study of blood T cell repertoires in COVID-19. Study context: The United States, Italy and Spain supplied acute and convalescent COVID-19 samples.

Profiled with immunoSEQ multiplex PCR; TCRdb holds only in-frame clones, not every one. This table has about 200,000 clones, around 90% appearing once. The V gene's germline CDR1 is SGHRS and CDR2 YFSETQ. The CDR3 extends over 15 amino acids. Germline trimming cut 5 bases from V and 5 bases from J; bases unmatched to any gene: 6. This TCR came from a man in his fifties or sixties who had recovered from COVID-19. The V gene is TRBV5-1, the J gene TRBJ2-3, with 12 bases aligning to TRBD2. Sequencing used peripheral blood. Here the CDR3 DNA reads TGCGCCAGCAGTTTGACTAGCGGGAGCGGAGATACGCAGTATTTT. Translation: CASSLTSGSGDTQYF.